This T cell receptor (beta chain) was obtained from a study of blood T cell repertoires in COVID-19. As processed by the authors: Using reference gene primer amplification, nucleated cell counts were estimated. The data were produced by immunoSEQ multiplex PCR, yet TCRdb's version contains in-frame clones alone and is incomplete. The DNA gave D and trimming, while V, J and clone size come from that table. The sample has about 270,000 clones; about nine tenths are singletons. Germline V gene sequence: CDR1 SEHNR, CDR2 FQNEAQ (reference sequence). The V gene end was trimmed by 5 bases and the J gene end by 0 bases; junction bases not matched to a gene: 5. CDR3 length: 15 amino acids. This clone is a singleton in its sample.

The J gene is TRBJ1-1, the V gene TRBV7-9, with 8 bases fitting TRBD1. Sequencing was done on a sample of peripheral blood. The clonotype comes from a man aged 50 to 60 with acute or convalescent COVID-19. The CDR3 here is CASSPGQGMNTEAFF. CDR3 sequence (DNA): TGTGCCAGCAGCCCCGGACAGGGAATGAACACTGAAGCTTTCTTT.